Listed below are T cell receptor beta chains from one sample, sequenced in a study of blood T cell repertoires in COVID-19. Assay: immunoSEQ multiplex PCR; the TCRdb copy retains only in-frame clones and omits some. This table holds roughly 40,000 clones, 89% found once. Material: peripheral blood. Source of these receptors: a human donor in a cohort sampled during active COVID-19. The conserved cysteine and the conserved F or W are not part of the CDR3 here. Fields, in order: CDR3 protein, CDR3 length, V gene, J gene, clone size. The listing skips clone size in some rows; elsewhere it reads once, few, many or a size class.

ASSFGHTGELF	11	TRBV19	TRBJ2-2	-
ASSLAGTSAANEQF	14	TRBV5-1	TRBJ2-1	-
ATSDPGGARNEQF	13	TRBV24-1	TRBJ2-1	once
ASSQASQRGGKDTQY	15	TRBV4-2	TRBJ2-3	-
ASSPGLANTEHGYT	14	TRBV18	TRBJ1-2	-
ASSIGFWAHRETQY	14	TRBV19	TRBJ2-5	-
ASSQDPLAREQF	12	TRBV14	TRBJ2-1	-
ASSLLGPGGLSGTDTQY	17	TRBV27	TRBJ2-3	-
AGGGNTEAF	9	TRBV24-1	TRBJ1-1	-
SVRLAGVETQY	11	TRBV29-1	TRBJ2-5	-
AAAGAAQETQY	11	TRBV18	TRBJ2-5	-
ASSRSGTGAYEQY	13	TRBV4-3	TRBJ2-7	-
ASSSTHFYEQY	11	TRBV5-6	TRBJ2-7	-
ASTRTGSSQGTQY	13	TRBV2	TRBJ2-5	-
ASSSSATSGGTDTQY	15	TRBV7-2	TRBJ2-3	-
ASSYSWADDQPQH	13	TRBV6-2/TRBV6-3	TRBJ1-5	-
ASSDGTAKLF	10	TRBV5-1	TRBJ1-4	few
ASSAGVAGTDTQY	13	TRBV2	TRBJ2-3	-
SAPRRGEQF	9	TRBV20-1	TRBJ2-1	-
ASSQDLGGGSKNIQY	15	TRBV4-1	TRBJ2-4	-
ASSPSSYNEQF	11	TRBV6-5	TRBJ2-1	once
ASNPLEAYTPYEQY	14	TRBV6-2/TRBV6-3	TRBJ2-7	few
ASSYQFTGELF	11	TRBV6-6	TRBJ2-2	-
ASSIQGHYEQY	11	TRBV7-9	TRBJ2-7	-
ASSLGALEGYT	11	TRBV9	TRBJ1-2	few
ASSPQTPEQY	10	TRBV5-1	TRBJ2-7	-
ASSQFFGNTEAF	12	TRBV4-3	TRBJ1-1	-
ASSFGNTIY	9	TRBV6-5	TRBJ1-3	-
ASSLETGHYEQY	12	TRBV5-1	TRBJ2-7	-
ASSQGTSGRVTGELF	15	TRBV3-1/TRBV3-2	TRBJ2-2	-
ASSVGWGFVLTGADTQY	17	TRBV9	TRBJ2-3	-
ASSLEKNYGYT	11	TRBV2	TRBJ1-2	once
ASRDRANGELF	11	TRBV6-5	TRBJ2-2	-
ATSREQRETVEQF	13	TRBV15	TRBJ2-1	-